Shown below are 4 T cell receptor beta chains from a single sample sequenced in a study of Ad26.COV2.S vaccination and SARS-CoV-2 variants. Treatment: 15 to 20 received Ad26.COV2.S at low or high dose, single or two shots; about five received placebo; per-sample allocation not given. Vaccine and placebo recipients were sampled on day 63 after the first injection. Measured with immunoSEQ multiplex PCR; TCRdb has only the in-frame clones, and not every one. This sample has hundreds of thousands of clones, with more than 80% found just once. The source material was peripheral blood, sampled in a trial of Ad26.COV2.S vaccine versus placebo. These receptors all come from a person between 18 and 65 years old who received the Ad26.COV2.S COVID-19 vaccine or a placebo.

This clone occurred once. The chain uses TRBV5-6 and TRBJ2-7; TRBD1 aligns across 11 bases. The CDR3 covers 14 residues. CDR1 and CDR2 (germline): SGHDT, YYEEEE. V dropped 2 bases and J dropped 7; count of bases not matched to a gene: 5. The CDR3 nucleotides read TGTGCCAGCAGCTTCGGACAGGGGGCGAGTGAGCAGTACTTC. This translates into CASSFGQGASEQYF. Combining the CDR3 with reference TRBV5-6 and TRBJ2-7 gives the whole variable domain DAGVTQSPTHLIKTRGQQVTLRCSPKSGHDTVSWYQQALGQGPQFIFQYYEEEERQRGNFPDRFSGHQFPNYSSELNVNALLLGDSALYLCASSFGQGASEQYFGPGTRLTVT.

This rearrangement joins TRBV7-2 to TRBJ2-2, with 8 nucleotides matching TRBD2. The J segment lost 4 bases and the V segment lost 7 bases, leaving 17 bases of the junction unmatched. This CDR3 is built from 18 residues. CDR1 SGHTA and CDR2 FQGNSA come from the germline V gene. In DNA, the CDR3 is TGTGCCAGCACCCCCAAAGGAGGGACTAGTCTGGGCACCGGGGAGCTGTTTTTT. It translates to CASTPKGGTSLGTGELFF.

V is TRBV15 and J is TRBJ1-1; D gene uncertain. With 5 bases removed from V and 6 bases from J, the gap between germline ends came to 10 bases. The CDR3 runs 12 residues. The germline V gene encodes CDR1 LNHNV and CDR2 YYDKDF (reference sequence). CDR3 in DNA: TGTGCCACCAGCCGAGGATGGGCTGAAGCTTTCTTT. Translated, it gives CATSRGWAEAFF.

The rearrangement uses TRBV29-1 and TRBJ2-4; 9 bases fit TRBD1. This CDR3 spans 16 amino acids. The ends lost 4 bases at V and 0 bases at J; junction bases unmatched: 7. Germline V gives CDR1 SQVTM, CDR2 ANQGSEA. CDR3 DNA sequence: TGCAGCGTTGCCCCGGGGACAGGGCTAGCCAAAAACATTCAGTACTTC. Protein sequence: CSVAPGTGLAKNIQYF. Full variable domain (outside the CDR3, taken from reference TRBV29-1 and TRBJ2-4): SAVISQKPSRDICQRGTSLTIQCQVDSQVTMMFWYRQQPGQSLTLIATANQGSEATYESGFVIDKFPISRPNLTFSTLTVSNMSPEDSSIYLCSVAPGTGLAKNIQYFGAGTRLSVL.